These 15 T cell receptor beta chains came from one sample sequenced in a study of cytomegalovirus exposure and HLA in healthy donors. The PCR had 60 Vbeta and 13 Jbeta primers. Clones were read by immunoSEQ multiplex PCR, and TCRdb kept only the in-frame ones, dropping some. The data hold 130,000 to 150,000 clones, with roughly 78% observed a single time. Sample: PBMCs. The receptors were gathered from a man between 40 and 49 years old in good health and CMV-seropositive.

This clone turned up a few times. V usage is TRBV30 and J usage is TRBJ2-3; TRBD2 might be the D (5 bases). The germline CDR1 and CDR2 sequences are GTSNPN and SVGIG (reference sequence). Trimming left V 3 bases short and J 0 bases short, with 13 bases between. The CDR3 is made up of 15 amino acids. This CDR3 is CAWREPGLSTDTQYF. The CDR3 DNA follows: TGTGCCTGGAGAGAGCCTGGACTGAGCACAGATACGCAGTATTTT.

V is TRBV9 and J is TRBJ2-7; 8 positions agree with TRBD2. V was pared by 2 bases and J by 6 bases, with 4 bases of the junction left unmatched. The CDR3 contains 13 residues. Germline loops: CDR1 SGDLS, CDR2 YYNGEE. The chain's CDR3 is CASSVGGGSEQYF. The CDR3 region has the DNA TGTGCCAGCAGCGTCGGGGGGGGGAGCGAGCAGTACTTC.

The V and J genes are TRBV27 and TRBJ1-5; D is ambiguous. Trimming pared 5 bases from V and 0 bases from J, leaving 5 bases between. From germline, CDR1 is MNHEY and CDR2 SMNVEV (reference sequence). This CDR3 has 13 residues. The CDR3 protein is CASSPYSNQPQHF. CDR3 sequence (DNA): TGTGCCAGCAGTCCCTATAGCAATCAGCCCCAGCATTTT.

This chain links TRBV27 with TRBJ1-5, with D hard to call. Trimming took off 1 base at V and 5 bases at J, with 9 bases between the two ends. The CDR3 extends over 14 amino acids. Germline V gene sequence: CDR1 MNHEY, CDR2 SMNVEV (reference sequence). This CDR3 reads CASSLWAGDQPQHF. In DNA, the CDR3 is TGTGCCAGCAGTTTATGGGCGGGAGATCAGCCCCAGCATTTT.

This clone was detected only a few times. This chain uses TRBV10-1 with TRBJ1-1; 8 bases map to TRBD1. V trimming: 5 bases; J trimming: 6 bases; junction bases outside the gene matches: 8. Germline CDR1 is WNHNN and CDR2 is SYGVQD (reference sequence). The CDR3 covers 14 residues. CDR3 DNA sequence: TGCGCCAGCAGTCCCTTAACAGGGGGGGCTGAAGCTTTCTTT. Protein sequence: CASSPLTGGAEAFF.

The CDR3 loop reads CASSLARGAETQYF. CDR3 nucleotides: TGTGCCAGCAGCTTAGCGCGGGGGGCTGAGACCCAGTACTTC. The rearrangement links TRBV7-2 to TRBJ2-5, with 8 nucleotides matching TRBD2. CDR1 and CDR2 (germline): SGHTA, FQGNSA. Germline trimming cut 0 bases from V and 5 bases from J; bases unmatched to any gene: 2. CDR3 length equals 14 residues.

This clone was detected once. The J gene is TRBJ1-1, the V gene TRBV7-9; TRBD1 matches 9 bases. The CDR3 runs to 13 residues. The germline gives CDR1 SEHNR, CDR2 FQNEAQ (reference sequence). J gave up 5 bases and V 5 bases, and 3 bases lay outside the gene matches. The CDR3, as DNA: TGTGCCAGCAGCCCCGGACAGGGGACTGAAGCTTTCTTT. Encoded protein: CASSPGQGTEAFF. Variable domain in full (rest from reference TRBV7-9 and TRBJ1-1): DTGVSQNPRHKITKRGQNVTFRCDPISEHNRLYWYRQTLGQGPEFLTYFQNEAQLEKSRLLSDRFSAERPKGSFSTLEIQRTEQGDSAMYLCASSPGQGTEAFFGQGTRLTVV.

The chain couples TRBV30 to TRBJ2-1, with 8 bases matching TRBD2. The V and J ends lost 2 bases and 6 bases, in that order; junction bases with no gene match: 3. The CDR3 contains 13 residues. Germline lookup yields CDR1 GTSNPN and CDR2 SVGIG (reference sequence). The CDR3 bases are TGTGCCTGGAGTAGCGGGAGTACCAATGAGCAGTTCTTC. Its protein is CAWSSGSTNEQFF.

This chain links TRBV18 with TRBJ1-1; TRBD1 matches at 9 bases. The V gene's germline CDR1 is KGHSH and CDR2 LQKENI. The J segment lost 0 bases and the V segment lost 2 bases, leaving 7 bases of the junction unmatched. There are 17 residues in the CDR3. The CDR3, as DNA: TGTGCCAGCTCACCATCCCGGACAGGGGCAATGAACACTGAAGCTTTCTTT. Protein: CASSPSRTGAMNTEAFF.

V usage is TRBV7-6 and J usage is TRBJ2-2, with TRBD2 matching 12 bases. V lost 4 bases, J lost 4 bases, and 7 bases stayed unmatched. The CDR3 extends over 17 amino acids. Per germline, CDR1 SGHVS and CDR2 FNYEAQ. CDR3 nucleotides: TGTGCCAGCAGCTCCGTGGGACTAGCGGGTACCACCGGGGAGCTGTTTTTT. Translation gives CASSSVGLAGTTGELFF. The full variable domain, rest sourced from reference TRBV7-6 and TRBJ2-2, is GAGVSQSPRYKVTKRGQDVALRCDPISGHVSLYWYRQALGQGPEFLTYFNYEAQQDKSGLPNDRFSAERPEGSISTLTIQRTEQRDSAMYRCASSSVGLAGTTGELFFGEGSRLTVL.

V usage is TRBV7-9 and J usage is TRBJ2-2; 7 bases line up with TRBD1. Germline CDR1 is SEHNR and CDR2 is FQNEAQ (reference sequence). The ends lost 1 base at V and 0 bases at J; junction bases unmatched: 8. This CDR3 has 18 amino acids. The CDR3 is CASSLVRPGQPNTGELFF. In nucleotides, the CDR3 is TGTGCCAGCAGCTTAGTCCGGCCGGGACAGCCGAACACCGGGGAGCTGTTTTTT.

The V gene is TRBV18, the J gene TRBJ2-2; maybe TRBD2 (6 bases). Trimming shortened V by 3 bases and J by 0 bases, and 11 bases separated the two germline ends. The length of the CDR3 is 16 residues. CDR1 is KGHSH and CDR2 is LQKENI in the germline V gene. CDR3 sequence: CASSPSGPANTGELFF. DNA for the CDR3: TGTGCCAGCTCACCTAGCGGACCAGCGAACACCGGGGAGCTGTTTTTT.

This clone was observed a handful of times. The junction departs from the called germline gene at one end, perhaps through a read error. The DNA of the CDR3 is TGTTCCAGCAGCTTAGTCGGGACAGGGGAGGACGAGCAGTACTTC. Its translation: CSSSLVGTGEDEQYF. J is TRBJ2-7 and V is TRBV7-9, with 10 bases fitting TRBD1. Germline CDR1 and CDR2: SEHNR and FQNEAQ (reference sequence). The length of the CDR3 is 15 residues.

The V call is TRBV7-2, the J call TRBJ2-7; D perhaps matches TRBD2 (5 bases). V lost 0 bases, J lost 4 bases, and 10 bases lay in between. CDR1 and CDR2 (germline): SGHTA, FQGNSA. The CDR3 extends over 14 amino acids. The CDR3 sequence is CASSLATIRYEQYF. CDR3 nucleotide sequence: TGTGCCAGCAGCTTAGCGACTATCCGATACGAGCAGTACTTC. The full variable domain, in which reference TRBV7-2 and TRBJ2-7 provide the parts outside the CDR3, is GAGVSQSPSNKVTEKGKDVELRCDPISGHTALYWYRQSLGQGLEFLIYFQGNSAPDKSGLPSDRFSAERTGGSVSTLTIQRTQQEDSAVYLCASSLATIRYEQYFGPGTRLTVT.

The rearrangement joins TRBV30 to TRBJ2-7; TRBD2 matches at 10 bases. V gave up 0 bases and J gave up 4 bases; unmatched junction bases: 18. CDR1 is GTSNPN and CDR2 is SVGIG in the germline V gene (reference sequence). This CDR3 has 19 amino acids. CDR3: CAWSVLGMTSGRAKYEQYF. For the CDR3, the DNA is TGTGCCTGGAGTGTACTAGGGATGACAAGCGGGAGGGCCAAATACGAGCAGTACTTC.